This TCR beta chain originates from a study of blood T cells in healthy people across ages. Notes on the study in general: Across samples, TCR beta diversity tracked strongly with naive T cell percentage. With unsorted PBMCs, a conclusive comparison of naive versus antigen-experienced cells was not possible. As age increased, TCR beta diversity per million T cells fell in a roughly linear fashion.

Caucasian individuals from Russia who were healthy and aged about 6 to 90 acted as donors. Primers used in a second PCR of about 6 to 12 cycles were a sample-barcoded 5' primer and a J-beta primer mix. One entry per CDR3 protein results from TCRdb running MiXCR on the 5' RACE reads. The data hold 600,000 to 650,000 distinct CDR3 sequences, with approximately 59% observed a single time. The CDR3 loop spans 15 amino acids. Germline V lookup: CDR1 MNHEY, CDR2 SVGAGI. Unmatched junction bases numbered 8, after V lost 6 bases and J lost 2 bases. In this sample, this clonotype turned up once. Its target is not known.

The sequence came from a man aged 55 to 70 in good health. This chain links TRBV6-5 with TRBJ1-2, with 8 bases fitting TRBD1. The sequencing sample was made of blood. The CDR3 loop reads CASRSQGAQNYGYTF. The CDR3 region has the DNA TGTGCCAGCAGGTCCCAGGGGGCGCAGAACTATGGCTACACCTTC.